Listed below are T cell receptor beta chains from one sample, sequenced in a study of glioma-infiltrating T cells after dendritic cell vaccination. The table came from immunoSEQ multiplex PCR; TCRdb's copy has only in-frame clones and leaves some out. This sample has 65,000 to 80,000 clones; around 81% occur once, and the top ten carry 7.9%. Material: blood, obtained before dendritic cell vaccination. The source is a human donor with glioblastoma. Each CDR3 is given with its conserved first and last residue. A D gene is named only where the DNA matches it firmly. For some rows the clone size is stated as once, few or many, or as a class when expanded; others skip it.

abundance: few
j_gene: TRBJ1-2
d_gene: .
v_gene: TRBV5-6
CDR3nt: TGTGCCAGCAGCTTGAAGATGGCCCCAACAGGGGGCTACACCTTC
CDR3aa: CASSLKMAPTGGYTF

abundance: .
j_gene: TRBJ1-6
d_gene: .
v_gene: TRBV27
CDR3nt: TGTGCCAGCAGTTTAGAGGGAGATTCACCCCTCCACTTT
CDR3aa: CASSLEGDSPLHF

abundance: .
j_gene: TRBJ2-3
d_gene: TRBD1
v_gene: TRBV6-1
CDR3nt: TGTGCCAGCAGTGAAGCGGTTCGGGACAGGGGGCGAAAAGATACGCAGTATTTT
CDR3aa: CASSEAVRDRGRKDTQYF

abundance: few
j_gene: TRBJ2-5
d_gene: .
v_gene: TRBV6-1
CDR3nt: TGTGCCAGCAGTGAAGGAGGGCGGGGCGGAGAGACCCAGTACTTC
CDR3aa: CASSEGGRGGETQYF

abundance: .
j_gene: TRBJ1-5
d_gene: .
v_gene: TRBV19
CDR3nt: TGTGCCAGTAGTATCCGGGACACTACTTCGGGTCCCCAGCATTTT
CDR3aa: CASSIRDTTSGPQHF

abundance: .
j_gene: TRBJ1-5
d_gene: .
v_gene: TRBV7-9
CDR3nt: TGTGCCAGCAGCTTAGGGGGCCAGGGAGGTCAGCCCCAGCATTTT
CDR3aa: CASSLGGQGGQPQHF

abundance: .
j_gene: TRBJ2-5
d_gene: TRBD2
v_gene: TRBV5-4
CDR3nt: TGTGCCAGCAGCGATAAGCGGGGGGGCGGGGAGACCCAGTACTTC
CDR3aa: CASSDKRGGGETQYF

abundance: once
j_gene: TRBJ2-7
d_gene: TRBD1
v_gene: TRBV5-6
CDR3nt: TGTGCCAGCAGCTTGGTAGGGGGACAGGGGGCCTACGAGCAGTACTTC
CDR3aa: CASSLVGGQGAYEQYF

abundance: few
j_gene: TRBJ2-5
d_gene: .
v_gene: TRBV5-4
CDR3nt: TGTGCCAGCAGCTTGGAGCTGGGCCGAGAGACCCAGTACTTC
CDR3aa: CASSLELGRETQYF

abundance: .
j_gene: TRBJ1-2
d_gene: .
v_gene: TRBV29-1
CDR3nt: TGCAGCGTTGAAGGCATCAGGGAAGGAGGCTACACCTTC
CDR3aa: CSVEGIREGGYTF

abundance: medium-sized
j_gene: TRBJ1-6
d_gene: .
v_gene: TRBV14
CDR3nt: TGTGCCAGCAGCCCCCCGAGCTCCTATAATTCACCCCTCCACTTT
CDR3aa: CASSPPSSYNSPLHF

abundance: .
j_gene: TRBJ1-1
d_gene: .
v_gene: TRBV4-1
CDR3nt: TGCGCCAGCAGCCAAGATGCAGGGTTTCGGCCTGAAGCTTTCTTT
CDR3aa: CASSQDAGFRPEAFF

abundance: .
j_gene: TRBJ2-2
d_gene: TRBD1
v_gene: TRBV27
CDR3nt: TGTGCCAGCAGTCCTTCCCGGACAGGGGAAGGCGGGGAGCTGTTTTTT
CDR3aa: CASSPSRTGEGGELFF

abundance: .
j_gene: TRBJ2-5
d_gene: .
v_gene: TRBV5-5
CDR3nt: TGTGCCAGCAGCCTGCTCCCCCGGACAAGGGGCCAAGAGACCCAGTACTTC
CDR3aa: CASSLLPRTRGQETQYF

abundance: .
j_gene: TRBJ1-1
d_gene: TRBD1
v_gene: TRBV4-1
CDR3nt: TGCGCCAGCAGCCCCCCGGACAGGGAGGATGGACGGGAAGCTTTCTTT
CDR3aa: CASSPPDREDGREAFF

abundance: .
j_gene: TRBJ2-5
d_gene: .
v_gene: TRBV19
CDR3nt: TGTGCCAGTAGTATAGTAGTGGGAGACCGAGGGCAAGAGACCCAGTACTTC
CDR3aa: CASSIVVGDRGQETQYF

abundance: once
j_gene: TRBJ1-2
d_gene: .
v_gene: TRBV27
CDR3nt: TGTGCCAGCAGTTTGGTGCCGGGAGAGGGCTACACCTTC
CDR3aa: CASSLVPGEGYTF

abundance: .
j_gene: TRBJ2-2
d_gene: .
v_gene: TRBV2
CDR3nt: TGTGCCAGCAGCCCAACAGGGGGGGAGCTGTTTTTT
CDR3aa: CASSPTGGELFF

abundance: .
j_gene: TRBJ1-1
d_gene: .
v_gene: TRBV7-9
CDR3nt: TGTGCCAGCAGCTTAGTGAACAGGGAAGCTTTCTTT
CDR3aa: CASSLVNREAFF

abundance: .
j_gene: TRBJ2-2
d_gene: TRBD1
v_gene: TRBV5-6
CDR3nt: TGTGCCAGCAGCTTGGCTCGACAGGGGGCGGGCACCGGGGAGCTGTTTTTT
CDR3aa: CASSLARQGAGTGELFF

abundance: few
j_gene: TRBJ2-5
d_gene: TRBD1
v_gene: TRBV4-1
CDR3nt: TGCGCCAGCAGCCAAGCCCTCCGGGACAGGGGTCGCGAGGAGACCCAGTACTTC
CDR3aa: CASSQALRDRGREETQYF

abundance: .
j_gene: TRBJ2-5
d_gene: .
v_gene: TRBV14
CDR3nt: TGTGCCAGCAGCCAAGATCTAGTTTCCACCCAGTACTTC
CDR3aa: CASSQDLVSTQYF

abundance: .
j_gene: TRBJ1-2
d_gene: .
v_gene: TRBV2
CDR3nt: TGTGCCAGCAGTGATCTCCGACAAAATCACTATGGCTACACCTTC
CDR3aa: CASSDLRQNHYGYTF